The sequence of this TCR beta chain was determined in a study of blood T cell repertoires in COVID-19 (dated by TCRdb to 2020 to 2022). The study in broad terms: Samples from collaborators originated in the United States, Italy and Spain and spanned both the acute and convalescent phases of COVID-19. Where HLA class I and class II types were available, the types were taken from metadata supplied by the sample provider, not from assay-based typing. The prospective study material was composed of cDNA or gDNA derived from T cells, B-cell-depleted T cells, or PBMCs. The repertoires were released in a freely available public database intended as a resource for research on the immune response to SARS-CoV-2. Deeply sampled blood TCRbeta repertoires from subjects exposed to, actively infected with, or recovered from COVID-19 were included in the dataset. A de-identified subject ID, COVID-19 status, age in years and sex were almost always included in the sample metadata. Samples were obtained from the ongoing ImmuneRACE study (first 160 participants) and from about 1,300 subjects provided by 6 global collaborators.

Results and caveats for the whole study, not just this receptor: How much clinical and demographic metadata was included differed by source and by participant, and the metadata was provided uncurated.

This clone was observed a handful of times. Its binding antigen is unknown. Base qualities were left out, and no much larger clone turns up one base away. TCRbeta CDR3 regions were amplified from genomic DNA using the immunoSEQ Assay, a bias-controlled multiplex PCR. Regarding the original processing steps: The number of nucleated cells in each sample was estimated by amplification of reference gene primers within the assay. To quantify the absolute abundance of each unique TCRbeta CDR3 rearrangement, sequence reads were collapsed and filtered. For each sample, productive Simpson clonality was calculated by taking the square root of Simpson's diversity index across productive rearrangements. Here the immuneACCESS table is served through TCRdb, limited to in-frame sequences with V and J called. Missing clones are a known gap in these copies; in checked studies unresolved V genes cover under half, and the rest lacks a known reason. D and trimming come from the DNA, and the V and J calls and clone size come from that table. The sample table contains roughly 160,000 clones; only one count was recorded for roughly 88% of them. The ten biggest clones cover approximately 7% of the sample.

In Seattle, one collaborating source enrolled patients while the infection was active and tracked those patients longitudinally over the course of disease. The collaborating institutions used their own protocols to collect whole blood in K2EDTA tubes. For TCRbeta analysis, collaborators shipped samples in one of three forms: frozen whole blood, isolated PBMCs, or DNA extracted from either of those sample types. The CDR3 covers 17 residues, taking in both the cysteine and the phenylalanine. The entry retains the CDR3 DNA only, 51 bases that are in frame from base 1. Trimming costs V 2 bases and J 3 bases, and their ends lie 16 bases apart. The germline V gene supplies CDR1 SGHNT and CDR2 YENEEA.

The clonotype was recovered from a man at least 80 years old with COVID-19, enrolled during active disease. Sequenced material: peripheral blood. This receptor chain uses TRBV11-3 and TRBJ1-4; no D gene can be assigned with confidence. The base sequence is TGTGCCAGCAGCTTATCCTTCAGGTGGCCTCCTAATGAAAAACTGTTTTTT. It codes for CASSLSFRWPPNEKLFF.